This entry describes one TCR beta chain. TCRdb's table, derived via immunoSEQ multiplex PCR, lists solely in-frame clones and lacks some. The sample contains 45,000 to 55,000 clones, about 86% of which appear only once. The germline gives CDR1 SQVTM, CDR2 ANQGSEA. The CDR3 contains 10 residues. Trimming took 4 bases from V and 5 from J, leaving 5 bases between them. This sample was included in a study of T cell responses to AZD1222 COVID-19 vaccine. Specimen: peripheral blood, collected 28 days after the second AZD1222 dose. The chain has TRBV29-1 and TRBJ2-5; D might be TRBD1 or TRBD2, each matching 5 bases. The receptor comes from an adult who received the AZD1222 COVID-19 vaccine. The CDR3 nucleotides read TGCAGCGTTGGGGACGAGACCCAGTACTTC. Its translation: CSVGDETQYF.